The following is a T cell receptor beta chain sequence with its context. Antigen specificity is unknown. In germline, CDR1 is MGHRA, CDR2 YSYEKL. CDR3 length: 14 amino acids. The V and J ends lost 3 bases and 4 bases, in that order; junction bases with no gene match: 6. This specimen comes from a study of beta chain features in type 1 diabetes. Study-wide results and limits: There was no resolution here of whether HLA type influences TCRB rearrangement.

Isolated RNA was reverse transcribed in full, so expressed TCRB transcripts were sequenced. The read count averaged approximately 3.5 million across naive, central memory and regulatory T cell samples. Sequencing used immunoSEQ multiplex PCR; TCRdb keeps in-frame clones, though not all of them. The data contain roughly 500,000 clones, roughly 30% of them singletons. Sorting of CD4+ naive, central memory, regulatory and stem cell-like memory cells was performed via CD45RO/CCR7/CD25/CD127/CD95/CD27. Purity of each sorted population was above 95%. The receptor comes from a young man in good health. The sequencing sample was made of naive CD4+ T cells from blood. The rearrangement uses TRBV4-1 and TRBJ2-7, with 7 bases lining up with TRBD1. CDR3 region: CASSHQDRAYEQYF. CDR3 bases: TGCGCCAGCAGCCACCAAGACAGGGCATACGAGCAGTACTTC.